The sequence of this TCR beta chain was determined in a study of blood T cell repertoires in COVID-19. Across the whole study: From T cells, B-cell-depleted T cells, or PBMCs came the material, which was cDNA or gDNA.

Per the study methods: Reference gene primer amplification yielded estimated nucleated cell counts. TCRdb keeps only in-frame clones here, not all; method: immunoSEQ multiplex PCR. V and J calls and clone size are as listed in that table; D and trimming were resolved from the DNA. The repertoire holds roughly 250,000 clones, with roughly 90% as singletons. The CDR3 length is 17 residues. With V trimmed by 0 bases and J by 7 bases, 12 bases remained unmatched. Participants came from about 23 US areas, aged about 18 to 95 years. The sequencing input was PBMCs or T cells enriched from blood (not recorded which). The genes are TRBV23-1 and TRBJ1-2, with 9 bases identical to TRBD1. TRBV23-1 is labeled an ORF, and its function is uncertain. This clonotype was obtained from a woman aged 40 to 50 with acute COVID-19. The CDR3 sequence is CASSQSWGQGLDCGYTF. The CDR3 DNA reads TGCGCCAGCAGTCAATCGTGGGGACAGGGCCTCGATTGTGGCTACACCTTC.